A selection of T cell receptor beta chains follows, all from one sample in a study of T cell responses to AZD1222 COVID-19 vaccine. Repertoires were generated with immunoSEQ multiplex PCR, while TCRdb's copy carries only in-frame clones and drops some. This table holds roughly 150,000 clones, approximately 93% found once. The material sequenced was peripheral blood, taken 28 days after the second AZD1222 dose. The receptors shown here come from an adult who received the AZD1222 COVID-19 vaccine. CDR3s include the opening cysteine and the closing phenylalanine or tryptophan. The D gene is left open where the match is weak. Clone sizes are given selectively: once, few, many, or a class where the clone is expanded.

cdr3_length,v_call,clone_size,d_call,j_call,cdr3_nt,cdr3_aa
14,TRBV30,-,TRBD1,TRBJ1-5,TGTGCCTGGAGGCGGACAGGGGGCAATCAGCCCCAGCATTTT,CAWRRTGGNQPQHF
15,TRBV5-1,-,TRBD1,TRBJ1-2,TGCGCCAGCAGCTCACGGGACAGGCCTAACTATGGCTACACCTTC,CASSSRDRPNYGYTF
12,TRBV7-2,-,-,TRBJ2-3,TGTGCCAGCAGACTCGACACAGATACGCAGTATTTT,CASRLDTDTQYF
12,TRBV19,-,-,TRBJ2-1,TGTGCCACCATGGGGGGTCACAATGAGCAGTTCTTC,CATMGGHNEQFF
13,TRBV3-1/TRBV3-2,few,-,TRBJ1-5,TGTGCCAGCAGCCCGAAAAACGGAGGGCCCCAGCATTTT,CASSPKNGGPQHF
17,TRBV9,-,-,TRBJ1-3,TGTGCCAGCAGCGTATCACCCCCCGGCAGGCCTGGAAACACCATATATTTT,CASSVSPPGRPGNTIYF
13,TRBV7-9,-,-,TRBJ2-5,TGTGCCAGCAGCTTAGTCGGGGCAGAGACCCAGTACTTC,CASSLVGAETQYF
15,TRBV4-3,-,-,TRBJ2-7,TGCGCCAGCAGCCAAGTTCTGGGGACCCCCTACGAGCAGTACTTC,CASSQVLGTPYEQYF
15,TRBV7-6,-,TRBD1,TRBJ1-4,TGTGCCAGCAGCACTCGACAGGGGGGGAATGAAAAACTGTTTTTT,CASSTRQGGNEKLFF
18,TRBV6-4,-,TRBD2,TRBJ2-1,TGTGCCAGCAGTGACCTGGGGACTAGCGGGAGTTATCGGAATGAGCAGTTCTTC,CASSDLGTSGSYRNEQFF
14,TRBV5-8,-,-,TRBJ1-3,TGTGCCAGCAGCTTGACACCCTCTGGAAACACCATATATTTT,CASSLTPSGNTIYF
16,TRBV18,-,TRBD1,TRBJ2-7,TGTGCCAGCTCACGACAAACAGGGGCTGCCACCTACGAGCAGTACTTC,CASSRQTGAATYEQYF
13,TRBV7-3,-,TRBD1,TRBJ1-2,TGTGCCAGCAGTGATGGGACAGGCTATGGCTACACCTTC,CASSDGTGYGYTF
12,TRBV29-1,-,TRBD2,TRBJ2-1,TGCAGCGTTGAGGCTAGCGGGTTTGAGCAGTTCTTC,CSVEASGFEQFF
15,TRBV7-6,-,-,TRBJ1-1,TGTGCCAGCAGCTTAGATGGGGAAATGAACACTGAAGCTTTCTTT,CASSLDGEMNTEAFF
12,TRBV19,-,-,TRBJ2-1,TGTGCCAGTAGTATGGCAGTTTCTGAGCAGTTCTTC,CASSMAVSEQFF
13,TRBV15,-,TRBD1,TRBJ1-6,TGTGCCACCAGCAGGGACAGGGCATCACCCCTCCACTTT,CATSRDRASPLHF
14,TRBV28,-,-,TRBJ2-7,TGTGCCAGCAGTCCACCCGGGGCCGGGCGCGAGCAGTACTTC,CASSPPGAGREQYF
15,TRBV7-9,-,-,TRBJ2-7,TGTGCCAGCAGCTTAGTTTCCCGGGGGGCGAGCGAGCAGTACTTC,CASSLVSRGASEQYF
16,TRBV11-2,-,-,TRBJ1-3,TGTGCCAGCAGCTTAACGTCGATTTACTCTGGAAACACCATATATTTT,CASSLTSIYSGNTIYF
17,TRBV9,-,-,TRBJ1-3,TGTGCCAGCAGCGTCACAGTGACACAGGGTTCAGGAAACACCATATATTTT,CASSVTVTQGSGNTIYF
13,TRBV10-1,-,-,TRBJ1-5,TGCGCCACCAAAGGGAAGCGCAATCAGCCCCAGCATTTT,CATKGKRNQPQHF
16,TRBV11-2,-,-,TRBJ1-3,TGTGCCAGCAGCTTAACCCCCGGGAGCTCTGGAAACACCATATATTTT,CASSLTPGSSGNTIYF
16,TRBV5-1,-,-,TRBJ2-7,TGCGCCAGCAGCCCGGAACCGGGACGGATGCTCTACGAGCAGTACTTC,CASSPEPGRMLYEQYF
17,TRBV7-9,-,-,TRBJ1-6,TGTGCCAGCAGCCAACTCTGGGGGGCCACATCTAATTCACCCCTCCACTTT,CASSQLWGATSNSPLHF
14,TRBV5-6,-,TRBD1,TRBJ1-1,TGTGCCAGCAGCTTCAACAGGGGGCCGGGGAGGGCTTTCTTT,CASSFNRGPGRAFF
14,TRBV2,-,TRBD1,TRBJ1-5,TGTGCCAGCAGAGGGACAGTTAGCAATCAGCCCCAGCATTTT,CASRGTVSNQPQHF
15,TRBV27,-,-,TRBJ1-2,TGTGCCAGCAGTTTATCGGGCGGCCCTAACTATGGCTACACCTTC,CASSLSGGPNYGYTF
18,TRBV7-9,-,TRBD1,TRBJ1-4,TGTGCCAGCAGCCCCAAGGTCCCGGCGCGACAGGGAGAGGAAAAACTGTTTTTT,CASSPKVPARQGEEKLFF
15,TRBV24-1,-,-,TRBJ2-5,TGTGCCACCAGTGGGCTGGGCAGGGAACAAGAGACCCAGTACTTC,CATSGLGREQETQYF
15,TRBV18,-,-,TRBJ1-3,TGTGCCAGCTCCCTTAAAACAGGGAGCGGAAACACCATATATTTT,CASSLKTGSGNTIYF
17,TRBV7-3,once,-,TRBJ2-6,TGTGCCAGCAGCTTAGGGACGTTCAGATCTGGGGCCAACGTCCTGACTTTC,CASSLGTFRSGANVLTF
14,TRBV11-2,-,-,TRBJ2-7,TGTGCCAGCAGCTTAGAGGGGGGGCAGTACGAGCAGTACTTC,CASSLEGGQYEQYF
15,TRBV5-1,-,-,TRBJ2-7,TGCGCCAGCAGCTTGGCTTACCAGGGGCCCTACGAGCAGTACTTC,CASSLAYQGPYEQYF
11,TRBV11-3,-,-,TRBJ2-3,TGTGCCGACATACCGGGACCTACGCAGTATTTT,CADIPGPTQYF
14,TRBV7-2,-,TRBD2,TRBJ2-3,TGTGCCAGCAGCTTAGATGGGAGGGCAGATACGCAGTATTTT,CASSLDGRADTQYF
14,TRBV4-2,-,-,TRBJ1-2,TGTGCCAGCAGCCAGTCAGAAACTCTTGGGGGCTACACCTTC,CASSQSETLGGYTF
13,TRBV27,-,-,TRBJ1-6,TGTGCCAGCAGTGTCGAAGGAGGCTCACCCCTCCACTTT,CASSVEGGSPLHF
13,TRBV19,once,-,TRBJ2-7,TGTGCCAGTAGTAGCAGAGGGTTTGACGAGCAGTACTTC,CASSSRGFDEQYF
13,TRBV13,-,-,TRBJ2-3,TGTGCCAGCAGCTTTTGGTCTACAGATACGCAGTATTTT,CASSFWSTDTQYF
10,TRBV11-2,-,-,TRBJ2-7,TGTGCCAGCAGCTTCGACGAGCAGTACTTC,CASSFDEQYF